The 27 T cell receptor beta chains reported below all come from one sample, sequenced in a study of blood T cells in healthy people across ages. Alongside a J-beta primer mix, a sample-barcoded 5' primer served in a second PCR lasting about 6 to 12 cycles. TCRdb independently ran MiXCR on the 5' RACE reads; one entry per CDR3 protein. The sample gives roughly 1,300,000 distinct CDR3 sequences, roughly 59% of which show up once; over 6.5% is in the top ten. The sequenced sample was blood. The receptor set was obtained from a man between 18 and 35 years old in good health.

This clonotype was seen more than once but under ten times. The chain couples TRBV5-1 to TRBJ1-2, with 9 nucleotides matching TRBD1. Germline trimming cut 4 bases from V and 3 bases from J; bases unmatched to any gene: 7. Germline V gene data show CDR1 as SGHRS and CDR2 as YFSETQ. CDR3 length equals 15 residues. Here the CDR3 reads CASSLTGGSHYGYTF. CDR3 bases: TGCGCCAGCAGCCTGACAGGGGGTTCGCACTATGGCTACACCTTC.

Only a few counts were recorded for this clonotype. The chain recombines TRBV27 with TRBJ2-5, with 7 bases that match TRBD2. The CDR3 is made up of 15 amino acids. The V gene's germline CDR1 is MNHEY and CDR2 SMNVEV (reference sequence). V trimming: 6 bases; J trimming: 2 bases; junction bases outside the gene matches: 9. DNA of the CDR3: TGTGCCAGCAGACCCGGGACTACCATACAAGAGACCCAGTACTTC. Amino acid sequence: CASRPGTTIQETQYF.

The rearrangement links TRBV5-1 to TRBJ2-3; 8 bases match TRBD2. Unmatched junction bases numbered 5, after V lost 3 bases and J lost 2 bases. The germline CDR1 and CDR2 sequences are SGHRS and YFSETQ. The CDR3 has 15 residues. The CDR3 region is CASSWPGLDTDTQYF. The CDR3 nucleotides read TGCGCCAGCAGCTGGCCGGGACTAGACACAGATACGCAGTATTTT.

J is TRBJ2-2 and V is TRBV12-3 or TRBV12-4; TRBD1 agrees at 7 bases. The V and J ends lost 11 bases and 7 bases, in that order; junction bases with no gene match: 16. The CDR3 is made up of 15 amino acids. The CDR3 region is CAADQAQGMVGELFF. Written as DNA, the CDR3 is TGTGCCGCCGATCAGGCACAGGGGATGGTCGGGGAGCTGTTTTTT.

This clonotype was observed a handful of times. The J gene is TRBJ1-2, the V gene TRBV12-3 or TRBV12-4; D unresolved. V was clipped by 7 bases and J by 8 bases, with 14 bases between them. The CDR3 runs 12 residues. The CDR3 coding sequence is TGTGCCAGCATACATCCCGTAACGGGCTACACCTTC. It is translated as CASIHPVTGYTF.

This sequence joins TRBV4-2 and TRBJ2-3; possibly TRBD2 for D (5 bases). The CDR3 covers 16 residues. Per germline, CDR1 LGHNA and CDR2 YNFKEQ. V was clipped by 0 bases and J by 4 bases, with 14 bases between them. This chain's CDR3 is CASSQDRPGSADTQYF. For the CDR3, the DNA is TGTGCCAGCAGCCAAGATCGGCCGGGGTCCGCAGATACGCAGTATTTT.

The chain is built from TRBV7-6 and TRBJ2-4; D possibly uses TRBD1 or TRBD2 (5 bases each). The J call is in doubt because the DNA end fits TRBJ2-7 better. This CDR3 is built from 13 residues. Germline CDR1 reads SGHVS; CDR2 reads FNYEAQ. CDR3: CASSPTPGHEQYF. The CDR3 DNA sequence: TGTGCCAGCAGCCCGACGCCGGGACACGAGCAGTACTTC.

To note about this clonotype: The missing conserved phenylalanine or tryptophan at the end of this CDR3 makes a read error likely. V is TRBV29-1 and J is TRBJ2-7, with TRBD1 matching 7 bases. This CDR3 has 15 amino acids. Germline V gene lookup returns CDR1 SQVTM and CDR2 ANQGSEA. Trimming took 0 bases from V and 2 from J; bases not matched to a gene: 7. The CDR3 DNA sequence: TGCAGCGTTGAAGAGACCGGGACAGAGACCTACGAGCAGTACTTA. Encoded protein: CSVEETGTETYEQYL.

V usage is TRBV10-2 and J usage is TRBJ2-1; possible D gene TRBD1, 5 bases. This CDR3 is built from 14 residues. Germline values: CDR1 WSHSY, CDR2 SAAADI. Deletions cut 3 bases from V and 4 bases from J, with 10 bases between. In DNA form, the CDR3 reads TGCGCCAGCAGTGAATATCAGGGTTACAATGAGCAGTTCTTC. Protein sequence: CASSEYQGYNEQFF.

V usage is TRBV10-3 and J usage is TRBJ1-5, with D possibly matching TRBD1 (5 bases). From germline, CDR1 is ENHRY and CDR2 SYGVKD. The CDR3 length is 14 residues. V lost 4 bases, J lost 6 bases, and 13 bases lay in between. CDR3 sequence reads: CAISVERGGQPQHF. The DNA for the CDR3 is TGTGCCATCAGTGTAGAAAGGGGAGGTCAGCCCCAGCATTTT.

This clonotype was found once. The chain is built from TRBV24-1 and TRBJ1-2, with TRBD1 as a possible D gene (6 bases). The CDR3 is made up of 15 amino acids. CDR1 KGHDR and CDR2 SFDVKD come from the germline V gene. Deletions cut 3 bases from V and 4 bases from J, with 14 bases between. CDR3 DNA sequence: TGTGCCACCAGTGATGCCGGACAGTCCTTCTATGGCTACACCTTC. Its protein is CATSDAGQSFYGYTF.

The chain is built from TRBV20-1 and TRBJ2-1; 7 bases are a match to TRBD1. V was pared by 8 bases and J by 6 bases, with 13 bases of the junction left unmatched. Germline-derived CDR1 and CDR2 are DFQATT and SNEGSKA (reference sequence). The CDR3 has 14 residues. CDR3 region: CSPREDRPPNEQFF. The CDR3 nucleotides are TGCAGTCCCCGCGAGGACAGGCCCCCCAATGAGCAGTTCTTC.

The J gene is TRBJ2-1, the V gene TRBV4-1, with 8 nucleotides matching TRBD1. From germline, CDR1 is MGHRA and CDR2 YSYEKL. V shed 2 bases, J shed 10 bases, and the junction held 13 bases outside the gene matches. This CDR3 comprises 16 residues. In DNA form, the CDR3 reads TGCGCCAGCAGCCAACTAACAGGGGGAATATCGGACGAGCAGTTCTTC. This sequence encodes CASSQLTGGISDEQFF.

There are a few counts of this clonotype. The V gene is TRBV27, the J gene TRBJ2-7, with unresolved D. Germline V lookup: CDR1 MNHEY, CDR2 SMNVEV (reference sequence). The CDR3 has 14 residues. The V end lost 3 bases, the J end lost 0 bases, and 9 bases lay between the germline ends. CDR3: CASSFSQSSYEQYF. CDR3 bases: TGTGCCAGCAGTTTCAGCCAGAGCTCCTACGAGCAGTACTTC.

The V call is TRBV20-1, the J call TRBJ2-7; TRBD2 matches 10 bases. Germline CDR1 is DFQATT and CDR2 is SNEGSKA (reference sequence). With V trimmed by 1 base and J by 3 bases, 3 bases remained unmatched. This CDR3 comprises 14 residues. The CDR3 loop reads CSARVRTSGYEQYF. In nucleotides, the CDR3 is TGCAGTGCTAGAGTGCGGACTAGCGGCTACGAGCAGTACTTC.

This clonotype was found a few times. The rearrangement uses TRBV25-1 and TRBJ1-2; no clear D. The CDR3 is made up of 12 amino acids. V lost 2 bases, J lost 8 bases, and 9 bases lay in between. CDR1 is MGHDK, CDR2 SYGVNS, per germline. The CDR3 DNA sequence: TGTGCCAGCAGTGAAGTTGGGGAGGGCTACACCTTC. This gives the protein CASSEVGEGYTF.

This rearrangement joins TRBV27 to TRBJ2-7, with 7 bases lining up with TRBD1. Trimming removed 6 bases from V and 7 bases from J; junction bases left unmatched: 18. The CDR3 consists of 16 residues. Looked up from germline, CDR1 is MNHEY and CDR2 is SMNVEV (reference sequence). The CDR3 protein is CASRIVGGAPAVEQYF. CDR3 in DNA: TGTGCCAGCAGAATCGTAGGGGGCGCCCCCGCTGTGGAGCAGTACTTC.

This chain uses TRBV20-1 with TRBJ2-3, with 8 bases that match TRBD2. CDR3 size: 15 residues. Germline CDR1 reads DFQATT; CDR2 reads SNEGSKA (reference sequence). The CDR3 nucleotides are TGCAGCCTACCGGGACTAGATATTGACACAGATACGCAGTATTTT. It specifies CSLPGLDIDTDTQYF.

The V and J genes are TRBV20-1 and TRBJ2-7; D possibly corresponds to TRBD1 (6 bases). The CDR3 sequence is 15 residues long. The germline V gene encodes CDR1 DFQATT and CDR2 SNEGSKA (reference sequence). V was cut by 6 bases and J by 7 bases, with 25 bases left in between. The CDR3 protein is CSAPRTALSVGEQYF. In DNA form, the CDR3 reads TGCAGTGCCCCCAGGACAGCACTCTCCGTGGGGGAGCAGTACTTC.

This clonotype was counted between two and nine times. The rearrangement uses TRBV29-1 and TRBJ2-7, with D possibly matching TRBD2 (6 bases). Germline CDR1 is SQVTM and CDR2 is ANQGSEA. Trimming removed 1 base from V and 6 bases from J, with 19 bases in between. There are 15 residues in the CDR3. CDR3 nucleotide sequence: TGCAGCGTTGAAGTGGCGGGGACCCAAGGCGGCGAGCAGTACTTC. It specifies CSVEVAGTQGGEQYF.

About this clonotype: Compared with germline, one end of the junction differs, possibly owing to a read error. J is TRBJ2-3 and V is TRBV5-5, with TRBD1 matching 10 bases. CDR3 length equals 17 residues. The germline CDR1 and CDR2 sequences are SGHKS and YYEKEE (reference sequence). The CDR3: CASSRPTGGSGTGTQYF. In DNA, the CDR3 is TGTGCCAGCAGCCGACCGACAGGGGGCAGTGGAACAGGTACGCAGTATTTT.

The CDR3 nucleotides read TGTGCCAGCACCCAGGCCAGGGGCTACGAGCAGTACTTC. As protein: CASTQARGYEQYF. The chain links TRBV6-1 to TRBJ2-7, with D possibly matching TRBD1 (6 bases). The germline V gene encodes CDR1 MNHNS and CDR2 SASEGT. Deletions cut 7 bases from V and 3 bases from J, with 13 bases between. The CDR3 is made up of 13 amino acids.

The rearrangement links TRBV20-1 to TRBJ2-7, with 8 bases fitting TRBD1. The CDR3 has 15 amino acids. V shed 4 bases, J shed 3 bases, and the junction held 11 bases outside the gene matches. CDR1 DFQATT and CDR2 SNEGSKA come from the germline V gene (reference sequence). The CDR3 loop reads CSATSGQGSNYEQYF. The CDR3 nucleotides are TGCAGTGCTACCTCTGGACAGGGTAGCAACTACGAGCAGTACTTC.

In regard to this clonotype: The junction departs from germline at one end; a sequencing error may be responsible. The chain has TRBV6-2 or TRBV6-3 and TRBJ1-1; no clear D. The CDR3 runs to 11 residues. Germline loops: CDR1 MNHEY, CDR2 SVGEGT. The CDR3 DNA sequence: TGTGCCGGCAGCTGGAACACTGAAGCTTTCTTT. Its translation: CAGSWNTEAFF.

The gene calls are TRBV6-2 or TRBV6-3 and TRBJ2-7; perhaps TRBD2 as D (5 bases). Germline V gives CDR1 MNHEY, CDR2 SVGEGT. Trimming took 6 bases from V and 3 from J, leaving 12 bases between them. CDR3 size: 13 residues. The CDR3 here is CASRPTGIYEQYF. The CDR3 DNA is TGTGCCAGCAGACCGACGGGGATCTACGAGCAGTACTTC.

This clonotype has a single count. The chain couples TRBV2 to TRBJ2-3, with 14 bases fitting TRBD2. J was trimmed by 6 bases and V by 6 bases; bases with no gene match: 8. Germline V gives CDR1 SNHLY, CDR2 FYNNEI. The CDR3 contains 16 residues. CDR3 nucleotide sequence: TGTGCCAGCAGGGGGGGCGGACTAGCGGGAGGCGATACGCAGTATTTT. Translated: CASRGGGLAGGDTQYF.

This clonotype was counted a single time. The rearrangement joins TRBV9 to TRBJ2-3; 7 positions agree with TRBD2. After removal of 1 base from V and 6 bases from J, the junction contained 5 bases not matched to a gene. Germline V gene sequence: CDR1 SGDLS, CDR2 YYNGEE. The CDR3 loop spans 14 amino acids. The DNA for the CDR3 is TGTGCCAGCAGCGTATGGGAGGGCCGGGATACGCAGTATTTT. This codes for CASSVWEGRDTQYF.